This T cell receptor (beta chain) stems from a study of T cell changes during pregnancy in multiple sclerosis. The germline V gene encodes CDR1 SGHTA and CDR2 FQGNSA. V dropped 7 bases and J dropped 9 bases, with 19 bases sitting between them. CDR3 length equals 14 residues. Libraries were prepared by immunoSEQ multiplex PCR; TCRdb keeps only in-frame clonotypes and omits some of them. The sample includes some 41,000 clones, around 93% of them seen just once. Sample: CD8+ T cells from peripheral blood mononuclear cells, taken in the third trimester of pregnancy. This clonotype originated in a female donor with multiple sclerosis, enrolled in a pregnancy study. The chain joins TRBV7-2 to TRBJ2-4; TRBD2 might be the D (6 bases). The CDR3 loop is CASTYSPGGGIQYF. The CDR3 region has the DNA TGTGCCAGCACTTACTCCCCCGGGGGTGGCATTCAGTACTTC.